This T cell receptor (beta chain) derives from a study of OX40 agonist ivuxolimab in advanced cancers. Regarding the study in general: Ivuxolimab was an agonistic, fully human IgG2 monoclonal antibody directed against OX40 (CD134), a costimulatory receptor. Intravenous ivuxolimab was administered to patients every 2 weeks at six dose levels: 0.01, 0.1, 0.3, 1.5, 3 and 10 mg/kg. Of the roughly 52 dose-escalation patients, hepatocellular carcinoma was present in around 20, melanoma in roughly 15, renal cell carcinoma in 9 and head and neck cancer in 9. The dose-escalation cohort was about 86% male with a mean age of roughly 62 years, ranging from roughly 23 to 85. Prior anti-PD-1, anti-PD-L1 or anti-CTLA-4 therapy was permitted, and checkpoint inhibitors had been received by roughly 42% of dose-escalation patients. Partial responses occurred in three dose-escalation patients, of whom one had hepatocellular carcinoma and two had cutaneous melanoma. The point of sequencing TCRbeta in the periphery was to test whether ivuxolimab changed TCR sequence diversity and drove clonal T-cell expansion. The monotherapy dose-escalation portion (N ≈ 56 patients) of the phase I ivuxolimab trial is reported in the paper.

Regarding this clone: The antigen it recognizes is unknown. One base away there is no much larger clone; base qualities are not given.

Based on the germline V gene, the CDR1 and CDR2 sequences are MNHEY and SVGAGI. From the cysteine up to the phenylalanine, the CDR3 has a length of 14 residues. Kept here is only the CDR3 DNA, which spans 42 bases and is read in frame from base 1. V is shortened by 0 bases, J by 4 bases, and the region joining them spans 9 bases. For sequencing of the TCRbeta CDR3 region, genomic DNA was extracted from the sorted cells. The immunoSEQ Assay was used to sequence the TCRbeta CDR3 regions. Drawn from immuneACCESS, this table holds only the in-frame rearrangements with V and J called that TCRdb kept. Clones are partly lost; checked studies trace under half to an unresolved V gene and leave the rest unexplained. A total of fewer than 40,000 clones appear in this sample, approximately 89% of them only once. The top ten clones comprise 0.9% to 0.95% of the sample. The trial excluded patients who had a history of autoimmune disease or were on systemic immunosuppression. Peripheral blood for TCR sequencing was collected from all dose cohorts at baseline, on cycle 4 day 1, and on cycle 7 day 1. Samples came from an open-label, multicenter, first-in-human phase I dose-escalation trial of ivuxolimab. The trial enrolled adults with locally advanced or metastatic head and neck squamous cell, hepatocellular, melanoma or renal cell carcinoma. CD4+ and CD8+ T cells were sorted separately from peripheral blood before TCR sequencing.

Overall results and qualifications from the work: After ivuxolimab, more expanded clones were found on average in CD8+ T cells than in CD4+ T cells. Antigen specificity was not determined for the clonally expanded peripheral T cells. At doses of 0.1 to 3.0 mg/kg, clonal expansion of both CD4+ and CD8+ T cells in blood was seen between baseline and week 6. Low levels of normalized T-cell clonal expansion were also shown by some nonresponding patients. In the 0.1-3.0 mg/kg groups, partial responders had among the lowest normalized peripheral clonal expansion, particularly in CD8+ T cells.

Sequenced here: CD4+ or CD8+ T cells sorted from blood, sampled in a trial of the OX40 agonist ivuxolimab. The V and J genes are TRBV6-5 and TRBJ1-2, with a weak D call of TRBD1 (6 bases match). The TCR was taken from an adult with an advanced solid tumor such as melanoma, head and neck, liver or kidney cancer. CDR3 protein: CASSYSGGLYGYTF. The base sequence is TGTGCCAGCAGTTACTCGGGGGGCCTCTATGGCTACACCTTC.